The 11 T cell receptor beta chains presented below share a single source sample, sequenced in a study of long-term antiretroviral therapy in people with HIV. Running of the v3.0 immunoSEQ assay took place at survey level. Generated by immunoSEQ multiplex PCR, the TCRdb table keeps only in-frame clones and is missing some. The profile shows about 28,000 clones, 80% of them singletons. The sequences come from unsorted PBMCs, collected 0.3 years after starting antiretroviral therapy. The receptors were sampled from a man aged 35 to 55 with HIV.

This chain's CDR3 is CSVDAGQGEKLFF. In nucleotides, the CDR3 is TGCAGCGTTGATGCGGGTCAGGGTGAAAAACTGTTTTTT. This rearrangement joins TRBV29-1 to TRBJ1-4; TRBD1 is a possible D gene (5 bases). The CDR3 runs 13 residues. Trimming stripped 3 bases from V and 7 bases from J, with 12 bases between. Per the germline V gene, CDR1 is SQVTM and CDR2 is ANQGSEA.

The chain carries TRBV9 and TRBJ2-3, with D tentatively TRBD2 (5 bases). The germline V gene has CDR1 SGDLS and CDR2 YYNGEE. Trimming removed 0 bases at V and 5 bases at J, with 13 bases between. The CDR3 has 15 amino acids. CDR3 in DNA: TGTGCCAGCAGCGTAGACGGAATCCGGGGAGATACGCAGTATTTT. Translating gives CASSVDGIRGDTQYF.

The chain couples TRBV5-6 to TRBJ2-7; 9 bases agree with TRBD2. Trimming cost V 2 bases and J 6 bases; bases outside gene matches: 6. The germline gives CDR1 SGHDT, CDR2 YYEEEE. The CDR3 is 14 amino acids. The CDR3 DNA reads as TGTGCCAGCAGCTTAAGCGGGAGGATGGGCGAGCAGTACTTC. It translates to CASSLSGRMGEQYF.

The chain is built from TRBV28 and TRBJ1-2, with 9 bases aligning to TRBD1. Germline V gene data show CDR1 as MDHEN and CDR2 as SYDVKM. CDR3 length equals 17 residues. With 5 bases clipped from V and 2 bases from J, the junction kept 12 bases outside the gene matches. The CDR3 DNA follows: TGTGCCAGCAGTCCAATTCCGGGACAGGGAGCCAACTATGGCTACACCTTC. It translates to CASSPIPGQGANYGYTF.

V is TRBV28 and J is TRBJ2-5; D might be TRBD1 or TRBD2, each matching 5 bases. The length of the CDR3 is 15 residues. The germline gives CDR1 MDHEN, CDR2 SYDVKM. The V end lost 5 bases, the J end lost 6 bases, and 19 bases lay between the germline ends. CDR3 bases: TGTGCCAGCAGTCCCGGGGCATCCCCCTATCAGACCCAGTACTTC. Translation: CASSPGASPYQTQYF.

The J gene is TRBJ1-6, the V gene TRBV4-1; the D gene is possibly TRBD1 (5 bases). V dropped 2 bases and J dropped 2 bases, with 7 bases sitting between them. The germline CDR1 and CDR2 sequences are MGHRA and YSYEKL. CDR3 length equals 15 residues. The CDR3 here is CASSQLGAYNSPLHF. CDR3 DNA sequence: TGCGCCAGCAGCCAATTAGGGGCCTATAATTCACCCCTCCACTTT.

The chain links TRBV28 to TRBJ2-1, with D perhaps TRBD2 (5 bases). Germline V gene data show CDR1 as MDHEN and CDR2 as SYDVKM. The V and J ends lost 11 bases and 9 bases respectively, with 17 bases between them. The CDR3 is 12 residues long. The CDR3 DNA reads as TGTGCCGCATCGGGGAGTTTTGGTGAGCAGTTCTTC. Amino acid sequence: CAASGSFGEQFF.

The genes are TRBV14 and TRBJ2-7; D is unclear. V was pared by 4 bases and J by 4 bases, with 11 bases between. The CDR3 spans 13 residues. Germline V gene lookup returns CDR1 SGHDN and CDR2 FVKESK. The CDR3 is CASSLLGGYEQYF. CDR3 sequence (DNA): TGTGCCAGCAGCCTCCTCGGTGGGTACGAGCAGTACTTC.

This sequence joins TRBV19 and TRBJ2-7, with unresolved D. CDR3 length: 14 amino acids. V was pared by 6 bases and J by 1 base, with 13 bases between. Germline V gene lookup returns CDR1 LNHDA and CDR2 SQIVND (reference sequence). The CDR3, as DNA: TGTGCCAGTAGAAAGCTCCACAGTTCCTACGAGCAGTACTTC. Translating it yields CASRKLHSSYEQYF.

This rearrangement joins TRBV11-2 to TRBJ2-7; no clear D. V lost 1 base to trimming and J lost 3 bases, with 7 bases between them. This CDR3 comprises 13 residues. Germline assignment: CDR1 SGHAT and CDR2 FQNNGV. The CDR3 nucleotides are TGTGCCAGCAGCTTAGGGGATATCTACGAGCAGTACTTC. Its protein is CASSLGDIYEQYF.

CDR3 region: CASSLAGGNTGELFF. Written as DNA, the CDR3 is TGTGCCAGCAGCTTAGCGGGGGGAAACACCGGGGAGCTGTTTTTT. The chain is built from TRBV5-5 and TRBJ2-2; 9 nucleotides line up with TRBD2. The CDR3 runs to 15 residues. CDR1 is SGHKS and CDR2 is YYEKEE in the germline V gene (reference sequence). Trimming took 2 bases from V and 2 from J; bases not matched to a gene: 1.